The 26 T cell receptor beta chains given below trace back to one sample, sequenced in a study of blood T cell repertoires in COVID-19. Only in-frame clones appear in the TCRdb table, and some are missing; sequencing was by immunoSEQ multiplex PCR. The profile shows 78,000 or so clones, about 80% of them singletons. Sequencing input: peripheral blood. Receptor source: a man older than 75 with acute or convalescent COVID-19.

The chain joins TRBV5-8 to TRBJ1-1, with 8 bases matching TRBD1. Trimming at V came to 2 bases and at J to 6 bases, leaving 9 bases not matched to a gene. CDR3 size: 15 residues. Germline CDR1 reads SGHTS; CDR2 reads YDEGEE. The CDR3 reads CASSFLFGQGAEAFF. Written as DNA, the CDR3 is TGTGCCAGCAGCTTTTTGTTCGGACAGGGCGCTGAAGCTTTCTTT.

J is TRBJ2-7 and V is TRBV19; TRBD1 is a possible D gene (5 bases). The CDR3 covers 16 residues. Trimming took 0 bases from V and 2 from J, leaving 14 bases between them. Germline V CDR1 and CDR2: LNHDA, SQIVND (reference sequence). CDR3 protein: CASSIEAGSTTYEQYF. In DNA, the CDR3 is TGTGCCAGTAGTATAGAGGCAGGGTCAACTACCTACGAGCAGTACTTC.

In its sample, this clone was seen a few times. The V and J genes are TRBV12-3 or TRBV12-4 and TRBJ1-2; a possible D gene is TRBD1 (5 bases). This CDR3 spans 12 amino acids. Trimming removed 3 bases from V and 6 bases from J, with 8 bases in between. Here the CDR3 DNA reads TGTGCCAGCAGTTTCGGGGGGGATGGCTACACCTTC. Protein sequence: CASSFGGDGYTF.

This clone was seen more than once but under ten times. The CDR3: CASSSGTGTANYGYTF. CDR3 coding DNA: TGTGCCAGCAGCTCCGGGACAGGGACAGCTAACTATGGCTACACCTTC. V usage is TRBV5-4 and J usage is TRBJ1-2; 9 positions match TRBD1. The CDR3 totals 16 residues. Losses at the gene ends were 3 bases for V and 0 bases for J; bases not matched to a gene: 6. Germline loops: CDR1 SGHNT, CDR2 YYREEE (reference sequence). The full variable domain, rest sourced from reference TRBV5-4 and TRBJ1-2, is ETGVTQSPTHLIKTRGQQVTLRCSSQSGHNTVSWYQQALGQGPQFIFQYYREEENGRGNFPPRFSGLQFPNYSSELNVNALELDDSALYLCASSSGTGTANYGYTFGSGTRLTVV.

The chain is built from TRBV2 and TRBJ1-2; 7 bases are a match to TRBD1. Germline V gene sequence: CDR1 SNHLY, CDR2 FYNNEI. With V trimmed by 3 bases and J by 2 bases, 9 bases remained unmatched. The CDR3 is 16 residues long. The CDR3 loop reads CASSDLGPDRNYGYTF. CDR3 in DNA: TGTGCCAGCAGTGATTTAGGGCCGGACAGGAACTATGGCTACACCTTC.

In its sample, this clone was seen once. The chain uses TRBV4-2 and TRBJ1-2; D is undetermined. Looked up from germline, CDR1 is LGHNA and CDR2 is YNFKEQ. The CDR3 loop spans 16 amino acids. Trimming took off 0 bases at V and 1 base at J, with 12 bases between the two ends. The CDR3 DNA is TGTGCCAGCAGCCAAGAGAGGGCTGGAGGTAACTATGGCTACACCTTC. Translating gives CASSQERAGGNYGYTF.

The chain recombines TRBV7-3 with TRBJ2-2, with D possibly TRBD2 on 5 matching bases. CDR1 and CDR2 from the germline V gene are SGHTA and FQGTGA. The CDR3 is made up of 15 amino acids. With 4 bases removed from V and 5 bases from J, the gap between germline ends came to 14 bases. The CDR3 spells CASSSVASFTGELFF. CDR3 bases: TGTGCCAGCAGCTCAGTAGCGAGTTTTACCGGGGAGCTGTTTTTT.

This chain links TRBV20-1 with TRBJ2-7; D ambiguous. CDR1 is DFQATT, CDR2 SNEGSKA, per germline (reference sequence). CDR3 length: 11 residues. The germline V and J ends were trimmed by 0 bases and 4 bases, with 4 bases remaining between them. CDR3 in amino acids: CSARESYEQYF. For the CDR3, the DNA is TGCAGTGCTAGAGAGTCTTACGAGCAGTACTTC.

This clone was recorded only once. The chain carries TRBV4-2 and TRBJ2-1; 7 bases agree with TRBD2. Germline V gene lookup returns CDR1 LGHNA and CDR2 YNFKEQ. CDR3 length equals 16 residues. The trim removed 3 bases at V and 3 bases at J, leaving 8 bases unmatched. Here the CDR3 DNA reads TGTGCCAGCAGCCAGGGTGGGGACTACCTCTACAATGAGCAGTTCTTC. Protein product: CASSQGGDYLYNEQFF.

The chain is built from TRBV25-1 and TRBJ1-4; a weak D match, TRBD1 (6 bases). Trimming shortened V by 5 bases and J by 4 bases, and 14 bases separated the two germline ends. Germline CDR1 reads MGHDK; CDR2 reads SYGVNS. This CDR3 has 15 amino acids. CDR3 nucleotide sequence: TGTGCCAGCAGTCAGGCTGGACAGCTTAATGAAAAACTGTTTTTT. Amino acids: CASSQAGQLNEKLFF.

This rearrangement joins TRBV5-1 to TRBJ2-5; the match to TRBD1 covers 8 bases. Per the germline V gene, CDR1 is SGHRS and CDR2 is YFSETQ. CDR3 length: 15 amino acids. Unmatched junction bases numbered 9, after V lost 3 bases and J lost 5 bases. The CDR3 DNA sequence: TGCGCCAGCAGCTCTTCCGGGACAGGAGGTGAGACCCAGTACTTC. Its translation is CASSSSGTGGETQYF.

This chain uses TRBV10-3 with TRBJ2-7, with TRBD1 matching over 11 bases. The V gene's germline CDR1 is ENHRY and CDR2 SYGVKD. This CDR3 has 16 residues. V dropped 6 bases and J dropped 4; count of bases not matched to a gene: 11. The CDR3 DNA is TGTGCCATCAGAGTAGCCGTAGGACAGGGGGCTTACGAGCAGTACTTC. Protein sequence: CAIRVAVGQGAYEQYF.

The chain combines TRBV12-3 or TRBV12-4 with TRBJ2-1; 8 bases map to TRBD2. The CDR3 is made up of 13 amino acids. V shed 5 bases and J 9 bases; nucleotides not matched to a gene: 6. The CDR3, as DNA: TGTGCCAGCAGTCCCAGAAGCGGGGGTGAGCAGTTCTTC. This codes for CASSPRSGGEQFF.

The J gene is TRBJ2-7, the V gene TRBV9; 9 bases map to TRBD2. This CDR3 is built from 18 residues. Germline V gives CDR1 SGDLS, CDR2 YYNGEE. With V trimmed by 0 bases and J by 7 bases, 17 bases remained unmatched. This chain's CDR3 is CASSVGPSPLAGMGEQYF. Written as DNA, the CDR3 is TGTGCCAGCAGCGTAGGACCCAGCCCCCTAGCGGGGATGGGAGAGCAGTACTTC.

The V call is TRBV20-1, the J call TRBJ2-7; 8 bases map to TRBD2. V was clipped by 3 bases and J by 4 bases; unmatched bases: 11. The germline V gene has CDR1 DFQATT and CDR2 SNEGSKA (reference sequence). The CDR3 has 15 amino acids. The CDR3 spells CSASRPSGGVYEQYF. The CDR3 coding sequence is TGCAGTGCTAGTAGGCCAAGCGGGGGAGTGTACGAGCAGTACTTC.

The rearrangement links TRBV18 to TRBJ1-1, with a weak D call TRBD1 (5 bases). Trimming took off 3 bases at V and 1 base at J, with 18 bases between the two ends. This CDR3 has 17 residues. Germline V CDR1 and CDR2: KGHSH, LQKENI. DNA for the CDR3: TGTGCCAGCTCACCGCCTACGATAGGGGTAACGAACACTGAAGCTTTCTTT. It translates to CASSPPTIGVTNTEAFF.

J is TRBJ1-2 and V is TRBV11-2, with D perhaps matching TRBD1 (6 bases). Per the germline V gene, CDR1 is SGHAT and CDR2 is FQNNGV. The CDR3 spans 14 residues. Between the trimmed V and J ends, which lost 0 bases and 8 bases, there was a span of 13 bases. In DNA, the CDR3 is TGTGCCAGCAGCTTAGATCCGGGGGGCGGAGGCTACACCTTC. This encodes CASSLDPGGGGYTF. The whole variable domain, remainder taken from reference TRBV11-2 and TRBJ1-2, is EAGVAQSPRYKIIEKRQSVAFWCNPISGHATLYWYQQILGQGPKLLIQFQNNGVVDDSQLPKDRFSAERLKGVDSTLKIQPAKLEDSAVYLCASSLDPGGGGYTFGSGTRLTVV.

The chain uses TRBV23-1 and TRBJ1-4; D is possibly TRBD1 (6 bases). TRBV23-1 is noted as an ORF with a role that remains uncertain. The CDR3 has 14 amino acids. Trimming stripped 0 bases from V and 5 bases from J, with 7 bases between. The CDR3 nucleotides read TGCGCCAGCAGTCAATCCGGGACAAATGAAAAACTGTTTTTT. Its protein is CASSQSGTNEKLFF.

This clone showed up just a few times. CDR3 sequence (DNA): TGTGCCACCAGCAGAGATTTAGGGAGAGAAAAACTGTTTTTT. The encoded protein is CATSRDLGREKLFF. The V and J genes are TRBV15 and TRBJ1-4; no definite D call. V was clipped by 0 bases and J by 8 bases, with 10 bases between them. Germline assignment: CDR1 LNHNV and CDR2 YYDKDF (reference sequence). The CDR3 runs to 14 residues.

The V call is TRBV7-9, the J call TRBJ2-7, with 9 bases aligning to TRBD1. Germline CDR1 SEHNR, CDR2 FQNEAQ (reference sequence). The CDR3 is made up of 14 amino acids. With 6 bases clipped from V and 5 bases from J, the junction kept 8 bases outside the gene matches. Written as DNA, the CDR3 is TGTGCCAGCAGTCTTGGACAGGGGTCGCACGAGCAGTACTTC. Translating gives CASSLGQGSHEQYF.

The gene calls are TRBV6-5 and TRBJ2-7; weak D call: TRBD2 (6 bases). The V gene lost 6 bases and the J gene lost 6 bases, with 12 bases spanning the gap. The germline V gene encodes CDR1 MNHEY and CDR2 SVGAGI. The CDR3 spans 12 residues. The CDR3 sequence: CASSHGGIEQYF. As DNA, the CDR3 is TGTGCCAGCAGCCACGGGGGTATCGAGCAGTACTTC.

V usage is TRBV9 and J usage is TRBJ1-1; the D is unclear. V was pared by 0 bases and J by 6 bases, with 12 bases between. The CDR3 runs to 14 residues. Germline V gene lookup returns CDR1 SGDLS and CDR2 YYNGEE. CDR3 in DNA: TGTGCCAGCAGCGTAGAAGGCTCGAGGGCTGAAGCTTTCTTT. It specifies CASSVEGSRAEAFF.

The gene calls are TRBV5-1 and TRBJ1-2, with 8 bases matching TRBD1. CDR3 length equals 14 residues. The junction had 8 bases not matched to a gene; V was cut back by 4 bases and J by 6 bases. Germline V gives CDR1 SGHRS, CDR2 YFSETQ. DNA of the CDR3: TGCGCCAGCAGCGTAATTCCGACAGGGGATGGCTACACCTTC. It is translated as CASSVIPTGDGYTF. The entire variable domain, with the rest obtained from reference TRBV5-1 and TRBJ1-2, is as follows: KAGVTQTPRYLIKTRGQQVTLSCSPISGHRSVSWYQQTPGQGLQFLFEYFSETQRNKGNFPGRFSGRQFSNSRSEMNVSTLELGDSALYLCASSVIPTGDGYTFGSGTRLTVV.

Note on this clone: Other DNA sequences of this sample code for an identical CDR3. The chain has TRBV5-6 and TRBJ2-5, with a possible D match to TRBD2 (6 bases). The V end lost 1 base, the J end lost 5 bases, and 12 bases lay between the germline ends. There are 14 residues in the CDR3. Looked up from germline, CDR1 is SGHDT and CDR2 is YYEEEE. CDR3 residues: CASSLRAGKETQYF. For the CDR3, the DNA is TGTGCCAGCAGCTTGAGGGCGGGGAAGGAGACCCAGTACTTC.

This clone was picked up a small number of times. The chain employs TRBV7-2 and TRBJ2-7; a weak D match, TRBD1 (5 bases). From germline, CDR1 is SGHTA and CDR2 FQGNSA. The CDR3 runs to 13 residues. The V end was cut by 5 bases, the J end by 7 bases, with 15 bases between. For the CDR3, the DNA is TGTGCCAGCAGCCCTCTTAGGGGCATTGAGCAGTACTTC. It yields the protein CASSPLRGIEQYF.

The V gene is TRBV3-1 (or the pseudogene TRBV3-2), the J gene TRBJ1-2; D is undetermined. The CDR3 runs 15 residues. Germline CDR1 and CDR2: LGHDT and YNNKEL (reference sequence). The V end lost 1 base, the J end lost 2 bases, and 11 bases lay between the germline ends. The DNA of the CDR3 is TGTGCCAGCAGCCAAGGCCGAGGGAGAAACTATGGCTACACCTTC. Protein: CASSQGRGRNYGYTF.